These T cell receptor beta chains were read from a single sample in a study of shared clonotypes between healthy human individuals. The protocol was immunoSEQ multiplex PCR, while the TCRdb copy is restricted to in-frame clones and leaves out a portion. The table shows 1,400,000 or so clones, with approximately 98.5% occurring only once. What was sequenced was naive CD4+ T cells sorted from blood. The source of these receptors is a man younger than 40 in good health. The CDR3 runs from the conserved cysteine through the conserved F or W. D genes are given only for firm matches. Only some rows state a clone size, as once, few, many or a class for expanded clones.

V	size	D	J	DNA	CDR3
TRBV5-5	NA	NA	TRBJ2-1	TGTGCCAGCAGCCTTACTGACACAATCACCTACAATGAGCAGTTCTTC	CASSLTDTITYNEQFF
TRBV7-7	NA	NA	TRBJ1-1	TGTGCCAGCGCACTCTACTTTAACACTGAAGCTTTCTTT	CASALYFNTEAFF
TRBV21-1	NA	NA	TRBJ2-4	TGTGCCAGCAGCTCCCGACAGTGTTTAGCCAAAAACATTCAGTACTTC	CASSSRQCLAKNIQYF
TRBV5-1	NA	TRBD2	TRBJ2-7	TGCGCCAGCAGCTCCGGAATTAGCGGGCCGACCTACGAGCAGTACTTC	CASSSGISGPTYEQYF
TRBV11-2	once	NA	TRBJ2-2	TGTGCCAGCAGCTTAGTGGTCCGCTCCCCCGGGGAGCTGTTTTTT	CASSLVVRSPGELFF
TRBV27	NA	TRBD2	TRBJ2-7	TGTGCCAGCAGTTTACTAGCGGATGCCTACGAGCAGTACTTC	CASSLLADAYEQYF
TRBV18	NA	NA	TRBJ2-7	TGTGCCAGCTCACCAGACAGCAGAGCCTCGAGTTTTATTGGGCAGTACTTC	CASSPDSRASSFIGQYF
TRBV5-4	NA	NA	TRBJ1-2	TGTGCCAGCAGCCCGGACCGACGGAGGATCCGCGATGGCTACACCTTC	CASSPDRRRIRDGYTF
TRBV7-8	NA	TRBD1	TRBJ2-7	TGTGCCAGCAGCTTAGTGGGGACAGGGGCGGGAGAGCAGTACTTC	CASSLVGTGAGEQYF
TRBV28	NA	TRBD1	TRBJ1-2	TGTGCCAGCAGAGCGGCGGGCAGGGGGTTTTATGGCTACACCTTC	CASRAAGRGFYGYTF
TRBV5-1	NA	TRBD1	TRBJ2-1	TGCGCCAGCAGCTTTTACAGGGGTACGCAAAATGAGCAGTTCTTC	CASSFYRGTQNEQFF
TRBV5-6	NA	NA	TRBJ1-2	TGTGCCAGCAGCCTTACTAACTATGGCTACACCTTC	CASSLTNYGYTF
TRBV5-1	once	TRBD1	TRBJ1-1	TGCGCCAGCAGCTTGGAGGGACAGGGGGCAGATGAAGCTTTCTTT	CASSLEGQGADEAFF
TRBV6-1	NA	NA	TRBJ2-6	TGTGCCAGCACCCCTCCTGGGGCCAACGTCCTGACTTTC	CASTPPGANVLTF
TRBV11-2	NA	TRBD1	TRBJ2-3	TGTGCCAGCAGCTTACTACAGGGGGCAGATACGCAGTATTTT	CASSLLQGADTQYF
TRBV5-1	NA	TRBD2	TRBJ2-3	TGCGCCAGCAGCTCAGGACTAGCTAGCACAGATACGCAGTATTTT	CASSSGLASTDTQYF
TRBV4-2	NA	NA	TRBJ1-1	TGTGCCAGCAGCCAAGGTTTGACGGTTGAAGCTTTCTTT	CASSQGLTVEAFF
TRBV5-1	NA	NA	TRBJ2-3	TGCGCCAGCTCCCCCGGGACAACGACCACAGATACGCAGTATTTT	CASSPGTTTTDTQYF
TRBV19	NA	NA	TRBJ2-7	TGTGCCAGTAGCAACCCGGGGCGGGGCAATTCCTACGAGCAGTACTTC	CASSNPGRGNSYEQYF
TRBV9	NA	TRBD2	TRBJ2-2	TGTGCCAGCAGCGCTGGACTAGCGGGACCCGGGGAGCTGTTTTTT	CASSAGLAGPGELFF
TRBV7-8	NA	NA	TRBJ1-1	TGTGCCAGCAAGGGGGGGAGGTATTACACTGAAGCTTTCTTT	CASKGGRYYTEAFF
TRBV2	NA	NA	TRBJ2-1	TGTGCCAGCAGAGACACAGTTAGCTCCTACAATGAGCAGTTCTTC	CASRDTVSSYNEQFF
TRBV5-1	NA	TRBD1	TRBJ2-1	TGCGCCAGCAGCTTTGAGGGACAGTCCTACAATGAGCAGTTCTTC	CASSFEGQSYNEQFF
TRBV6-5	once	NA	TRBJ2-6	TGTGCCATCTCCTCTCTCTCTGGGGCCAACGTCCTGACTTTC	CAISSLSGANVLTF
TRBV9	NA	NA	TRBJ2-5	TGTGCCAGCAGCGTAGATGGAGGGAGGGAGACCCAGTACTTC	CASSVDGGRETQYF
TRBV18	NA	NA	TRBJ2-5	TGTGCCAGCTCGGGGGGCTTGAATGCGGAGACCCAGTACTTC	CASSGGLNAETQYF
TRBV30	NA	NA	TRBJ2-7	TGTGCCTGCCAGGGACATGAGCAGTACTTC	CACQGHEQYF
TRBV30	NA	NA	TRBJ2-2	TGTGCCTGGGGGGCCGCGAACACCGGGGAGCTGTTTTTT	CAWGAANTGELFF
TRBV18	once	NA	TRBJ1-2	TGTGCCAGCTCACCAGCCAGGGATGGCTACACCTTC	CASSPARDGYTF
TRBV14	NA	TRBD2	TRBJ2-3	TGTGCCAGCAGTCCTATGACTAGCGGAAGCACAGATACGCAGTATTTT	CASSPMTSGSTDTQYF
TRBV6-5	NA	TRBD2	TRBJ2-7	TGTGCCAGCAGTTGGAGGACTAGCGGGAGTATATACGAGCAGTACTTC	CASSWRTSGSIYEQYF
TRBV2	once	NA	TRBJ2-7	TGTGCCAGCAGCGCCAGTCAGGACCGAGAGCAGTACTTC	CASSASQDREQYF
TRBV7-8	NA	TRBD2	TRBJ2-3	TGTGCCAGCAGCTCGCCGACTAGCGGGTACACAGATACGCAGTATTTT	CASSSPTSGYTDTQYF
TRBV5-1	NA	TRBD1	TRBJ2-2	TGCGCCAGCAGCCCGACAGGGTCTAACACCGGGGAGCTGTTTTTT	CASSPTGSNTGELFF
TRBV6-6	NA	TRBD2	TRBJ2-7	TGTGCCAGCAGTTACGCCGCGGGAGCATACGAGCAGTACTTC	CASSYAAGAYEQYF
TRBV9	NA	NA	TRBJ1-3	TGTGCCAGCAGCGCTCGAAACACCATATATTTT	CASSARNTIYF
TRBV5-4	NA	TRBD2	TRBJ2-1	TGTGCCAGCAGCTTTGGGCTAGCGGGAGGGGTTGAGCAGTTCTTC	CASSFGLAGGVEQFF
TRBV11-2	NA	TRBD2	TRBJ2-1	TGTGCCAGCAGCATGATAGCGGGAGCCTACAATGAGCAGTTCTTC	CASSMIAGAYNEQFF